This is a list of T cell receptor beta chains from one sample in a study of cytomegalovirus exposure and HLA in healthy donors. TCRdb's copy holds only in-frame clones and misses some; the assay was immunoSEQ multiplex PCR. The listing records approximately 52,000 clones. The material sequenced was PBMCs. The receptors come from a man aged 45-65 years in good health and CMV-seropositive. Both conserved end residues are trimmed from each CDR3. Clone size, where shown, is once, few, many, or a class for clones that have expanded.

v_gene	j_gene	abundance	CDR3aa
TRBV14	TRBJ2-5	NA	ASGVRGGETQY
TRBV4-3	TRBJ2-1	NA	ASSQDGGGASYNEQF
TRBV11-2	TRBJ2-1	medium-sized	ASSLDYSYNEQF
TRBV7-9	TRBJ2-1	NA	ASSRLEHEQF
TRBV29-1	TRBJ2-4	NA	SVEGVGGSVNIQY
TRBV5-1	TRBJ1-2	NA	ASSLATGYGYT
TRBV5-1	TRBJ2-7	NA	ASSLAARGDEQY
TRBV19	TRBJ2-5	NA	ASTLGGTGVERETQY
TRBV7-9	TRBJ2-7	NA	ASSSGQGSGRAFYEQY
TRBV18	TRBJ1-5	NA	ASSPRVNQPQH